The entry below gives a single TCR beta chain sequence along with its context. No antigen is known for it. This specimen comes from a study of cytomegalovirus exposure and HLA in healthy donors. Whole-study findings and limits: A reported reduction in N-insertions relative to the approximately 640-donor mean was seen in an Asian-associated ancestry cluster in a later analysis. Generally TCR sequences proved uncommon, though certain public TCRs appeared in numerous donors. It was 160 or so TCR beta chains that were listed as cytomegalovirus-associated.

With 60 Vbeta and 13 Jbeta primers, the PCR was carried out. Measured with immunoSEQ multiplex PCR; TCRdb has only the in-frame clones, and not every one. The sample records about 99,000 clones, around 66% being singletons. The CDR3 consists of 13 residues. V shed 0 bases and J shed 3 bases, with 6 bases lying between them. CDR1 LNHNV and CDR2 YYDKDF come from the germline V gene (reference sequence). The rearrangement links TRBV15 to TRBJ2-7, with D uncertain. Sequenced material: PBMCs. The sequence was obtained from a woman aged 45-59 years in good health and CMV-seronegative. Written as DNA, the CDR3 is TGTGCCACCAGCAGAGATACGGTCTACGAGCAGTACTTC. Translating it yields CATSRDTVYEQYF.